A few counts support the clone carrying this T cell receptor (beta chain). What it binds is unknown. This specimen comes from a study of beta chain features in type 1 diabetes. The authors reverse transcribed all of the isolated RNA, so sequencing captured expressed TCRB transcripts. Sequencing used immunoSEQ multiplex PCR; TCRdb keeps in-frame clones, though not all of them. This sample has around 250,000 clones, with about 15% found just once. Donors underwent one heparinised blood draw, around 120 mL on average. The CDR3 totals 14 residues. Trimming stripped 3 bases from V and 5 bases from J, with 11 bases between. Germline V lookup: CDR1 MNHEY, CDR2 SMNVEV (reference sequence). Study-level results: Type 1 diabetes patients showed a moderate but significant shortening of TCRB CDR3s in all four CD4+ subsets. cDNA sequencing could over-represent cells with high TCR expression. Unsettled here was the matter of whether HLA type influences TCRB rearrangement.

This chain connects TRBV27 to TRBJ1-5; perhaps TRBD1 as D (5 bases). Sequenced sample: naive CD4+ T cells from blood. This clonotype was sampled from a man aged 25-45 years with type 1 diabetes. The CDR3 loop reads CASSFSQGHQPQHF. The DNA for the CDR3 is TGTGCCAGCAGTTTTTCTCAGGGCCATCAGCCCCAGCATTTT.